This T cell receptor (beta chain) was profiled in a study of human T cells and chemical hapten exposure. Time point given: patch test 3, about 24 weeks after DPC sensitization. The treatment was: therapeutic diphenylcyclopropenone sensitization with weekly scalp DPC. TCRdb reprocessed the RACE reads via MiXCR and lists one record per CDR3 protein. The sample has 95,000 to 150,000 distinct CDR3 sequences; around 11% are singletons. This CDR3 contains 14 residues. The V gene lost 0 bases and the J gene lost 5 bases, with 11 bases spanning the gap. Germline V gene data show CDR1 as SGHKS and CDR2 as YYEKEE (reference sequence).

The sequence derives from a woman between 45 and 65 years old with alopecia areata. Some clones in this sample may be carry-over from other donors' samples. The chain has TRBV5-5 and TRBJ1-1, with D hard to call. Specimen: whole blood, collected in connection with sensitization to the hapten diphenylcyclopropenone (DPC). In nucleotides, the CDR3 is TGTGCCAGCAGCTTGGCTCCGGGTGTGACTGAAGCTTTCTTT. Translating it yields CASSLAPGVTEAFF.